The 9 T cell receptor beta chains given below trace back to one sample, sequenced in a study of a mutant IDH1 vaccine in newly diagnosed glioma (dated by TCRdb to 2020 to 2022). Libraries came from the immunoSEQ multiplex PCR assay. In its TCRdb copy, this immuneACCESS table keeps in-frame sequences only and misses some clones. Where compared with another copy, unresolved V genes explain less than half of these, and the others have no known cause. The sample table records 65,000 or so clones; 70% to 90% of these occur just once. Of the sample, approximately 4% is held by the ten largest clones. What this sample's time point label stands for: week 23, last vaccination. Each vaccine dose, consisting of 300 ug of a 20-mer mutant IDH1 peptide in Montanide, was administered subcutaneously with topical imiquimod. No antigen has been identified for these receptors. This specimen was PBMCs, taken from a glioma patient whose treatment included an IDH1 peptide vaccine. The receptors here all came from a man in his thirties or forties with glioma.

This chain connects TRBV18 to TRBJ1-5; TRBD1 agrees at 9 bases. V trimming: 6 bases; J trimming: 3 bases; junction bases outside the gene matches: 9. The CDR3 runs 16 residues. Germline lookup yields CDR1 KGHSH and CDR2 LQKENI. CDR3 in amino acids: CASSPGTGLDNQPQHF. The CDR3, as DNA: TGTGCCAGCTCCCCCGGGACAGGGCTCGACAATCAGCCCCAGCATTTT.

The chain couples TRBV7-2 to TRBJ2-7; the D gene is possibly TRBD2 (5 bases). The V end was cut by 5 bases, the J end by 0 bases, with 11 bases between. The CDR3 extends over 14 amino acids. Germline CDR1 is SGHTA and CDR2 is FQGNSA. The chain's CDR3 is CASSDYLSSYEQYF. The CDR3 DNA is TGTGCCAGCAGCGACTATTTGAGCTCCTACGAGCAGTACTTC.

The chain couples TRBV10-2 to TRBJ2-1; a weak D match, TRBD1 (5 bases). CDR1 and CDR2 (germline): WSHSY, SAAADI. The CDR3 has 13 amino acids. Trimming removed 8 bases at V and 6 bases at J, with 14 bases between. The DNA for the CDR3 is TGCGCCAGCCGTCCCTCTAGGGGCAATGAGCAGTTCTTC. This codes for CASRPSRGNEQFF.

The rearrangement uses TRBV6-6 and TRBJ1-5; TRBD1 aligns across 7 bases. The CDR3 runs to 15 residues. In germline, CDR1 is MNHNY, CDR2 SVGAGI (reference sequence). Unmatched junction bases numbered 3, after V lost 2 bases and J lost 2 bases. The DNA for the CDR3 is TGTGCCAGCAGTTACGGCGACAGGGGCAATCAGCCCCAGCATTTT. This sequence encodes CASSYGDRGNQPQHF.

The gene calls are TRBV19 and TRBJ2-7, with 11 bases identical to TRBD2. This CDR3 has 14 residues. Germline V CDR1 and CDR2: LNHDA, SQIVND (reference sequence). After removal of 3 bases from V and 3 bases from J, the junction contained 1 base not matched to a gene. The CDR3 loop reads CASSMGLAVYEQYF. DNA for the CDR3: TGTGCCAGTAGTATGGGACTAGCGGTCTACGAGCAGTACTTC. Together with reference TRBV19 and TRBJ2-7, the CDR3 gives the full variable domain: DGGITQSPKYLFRKEGQNVTLSCEQNLNHDAMYWYRQDPGQGLRLIYYSQIVNDFQKGDIAEGYSVSREKKESFPLTVTSAQKNPTAFYLCASSMGLAVYEQYFGPGTRLTVT.

CDR3: CASSPTHTQYF. In nucleotides, the CDR3 is TGTGCCAGCAGCCCCACGCATACGCAGTATTTT. The chain is built from TRBV7-8 and TRBJ2-3; D uncertain. This CDR3 is 11 amino acids long. Germline-derived CDR1 and CDR2 are SGHVS and FQNEAQ. Trimming removed 5 bases at V and 7 bases at J, with 7 bases between.

The chain carries TRBV27 and TRBJ2-1; TRBD1 or TRBD2 may be the D gene (5 bases each). V lost 5 bases to trimming and J lost 0 bases, with 17 bases between them. This CDR3 contains 17 residues. CDR1 MNHEY and CDR2 SMNVEV come from the germline V gene (reference sequence). CDR3 region: CASSRKTGRSSYNEQFF. DNA for the CDR3: TGTGCCAGCAGTAGAAAAACGGGACGGAGCTCCTACAATGAGCAGTTCTTC.

The V gene is TRBV5-1, the J gene TRBJ2-3; unclear D gene. V was trimmed by 0 bases and J by 2 bases, leaving 10 bases between them. The CDR3 has 15 residues. The germline gives CDR1 SGHRS, CDR2 YFSETQ. CDR3 in amino acids: CASSLEGGNTDTQYF. CDR3 nucleotides: TGCGCCAGCAGCTTGGAAGGCGGAAACACAGATACGCAGTATTTT.

The chain is built from TRBV4-1 and TRBJ2-1; the D gene is possibly TRBD1 (6 bases). The CDR3 has 15 amino acids. V was clipped by 0 bases and J by 6 bases, with 12 bases between them. The germline gives CDR1 MGHRA, CDR2 YSYEKL. The CDR3 spells CASSQEQGMGNEQFF. In DNA form, the CDR3 reads TGCGCCAGCAGCCAAGAACAGGGTATGGGCAATGAGCAGTTCTTC.